The 23 T cell receptor beta chains below were found in one sample sequenced in a study of cytomegalovirus exposure and HLA in healthy donors. The PCR contained 60 Vbeta and 13 Jbeta primers. Measured with immunoSEQ multiplex PCR; TCRdb has only the in-frame clones, and not every one. The data show some 130,000 clones, 70% to 90% seen once. The specimen was PBMCs. All receptors derive from a man aged 35 to 55 in good health and CMV-seronegative.

The V call is TRBV28, the J call TRBJ2-7; 9 bases align to TRBD1. CDR1 and CDR2 (germline): MDHEN, SYDVKM. This CDR3 spans 15 amino acids. V lost 5 bases to trimming and J lost 0 bases; unmatched junction nucleotides: 5. CDR3 region: CASSPGTGNSYEQYF. CDR3 coding DNA: TGTGCCAGCAGTCCCGGGACAGGGAACTCCTACGAGCAGTACTTC.

This clone is a singleton in its sample. This chain connects TRBV18 to TRBJ2-3, with D possibly being TRBD2 (5 bases). Germline V CDR1 and CDR2: KGHSH, LQKENI. Trimming shortened V by 4 bases and J by 0 bases, and 11 bases separated the two germline ends. This CDR3 has 15 residues. This chain's CDR3 is CASSQAADSTDTQYF. The DNA for the CDR3 is TGTGCCAGCTCACAGGCAGCGGACAGCACAGATACGCAGTATTTT.

The CDR3 bases are TGTGCCTGGAGTCGAAGGGGGGGCAGGAAAGACACTGAAGCTTTCTTT. This codes for CAWSRRGGRKDTEAFF. The chain links TRBV30 to TRBJ1-1; TRBD1 might be the D (6 bases). Germline V CDR1 and CDR2: GTSNPN, SVGIG (reference sequence). V dropped 2 bases and J dropped 3 bases, with 19 bases sitting between them. The CDR3 sequence is 16 residues long. Full variable domain (missing parts from reference TRBV30 and TRBJ1-1): SQTIHQWPATLVQPVGSPLSLECTVEGTSNPNLYWYRQAAGRGLQLLFYSVGIGQISSEVPQNLSASRPQDRQFILSSKKLLLSDSGFYLCAWSRRGGRKDTEAFFGQGTRLTVV.

The chain employs TRBV6-5 and TRBJ1-6; 7 positions match TRBD1. The CDR3 contains 13 residues. The V and J ends lost 6 bases and 5 bases, in that order; junction bases with no gene match: 1. CDR1 is MNHEY and CDR2 is SVGAGI in the germline V gene. Here the CDR3 reads CASSGQDNSPLHF. The CDR3 DNA sequence: TGTGCCAGCAGCGGACAGGATAATTCACCCCTCCACTTT.

In this sample, this clone turned up a few times. This sequence joins TRBV4-1 and TRBJ2-3; 8 bases agree with TRBD2. This CDR3 contains 17 residues. V was pared by 0 bases and J by 2 bases, with 7 bases of the junction left unmatched. CDR1 and CDR2 (germline): MGHRA, YSYEKL. CDR3 amino acids: CASSQDSTSGSTDTQYF. As DNA, the CDR3 is TGCGCCAGCAGCCAAGATAGTACTAGCGGATCCACAGATACGCAGTATTTT.

J is TRBJ2-7 and V is TRBV7-2, with TRBD1 as a possible D gene (5 bases). CDR3 length: 16 residues. CDR1 and CDR2 (germline): SGHTA, FQGNSA. V was pared by 0 bases and J by 3 bases, with 15 bases between. The CDR3 region has the DNA TGTGCCAGCAGCTTAGCGGAGAAGCGTAGGGGCTACGAGCAGTACTTC. It is translated as CASSLAEKRRGYEQYF.

The chain employs TRBV7-9 and TRBJ2-2; D gene uncertain. The CDR3 has 14 amino acids. CDR1 is SEHNR and CDR2 is FQNEAQ in the germline V gene (reference sequence). V was pared by 5 bases and J by 7 bases, with 14 bases between. The CDR3 DNA reads as TGTGCCAGCAGCCAGGTGATCCCAGGCGGGGAGCTGTTTTTT. It is translated as CASSQVIPGGELFF.

This chain uses TRBV27 with TRBJ2-7; D might be TRBD2 (6 bases). V was cut by 6 bases and J by 0 bases, with 12 bases left in between. The CDR3 has 14 amino acids. Per the germline V gene, CDR1 is MNHEY and CDR2 is SMNVEV (reference sequence). CDR3 loop: CASSPGGSSYEQYF. CDR3 nucleotides: TGTGCCAGCAGCCCTGGGGGGAGCTCCTACGAGCAGTACTTC.

The chain has TRBV27 and TRBJ2-7; D may be TRBD1 (5 bases). The CDR3 length is 13 residues. V lost 0 bases, J lost 4 bases, and 7 bases lay in between. Germline CDR1 MNHEY, CDR2 SMNVEV (reference sequence). Here the CDR3 reads CASSLSPGYEQYF. The CDR3 DNA reads as TGTGCCAGCAGTTTATCCCCAGGGTACGAGCAGTACTTC.

This chain connects TRBV7-2 to TRBJ2-2, with 11 bases that match TRBD2. The CDR3 is 15 amino acids. CDR1 and CDR2 (germline): SGHTA, FQGNSA. After removal of 6 bases from V and 6 bases from J, the junction contained 6 bases not matched to a gene. The CDR3 sequence: CASSFSGGAPGELFF. The CDR3 region has the DNA TGTGCCAGCAGTTTTAGCGGGGGGGCCCCCGGGGAGCTGTTTTTT.

This clone appeared a few times. The chain joins TRBV5-6 to TRBJ2-3, with no clear D. CDR1 and CDR2 from the germline V gene are SGHDT and YYEEEE. The ends were cut back, 0 bases at V and 9 bases at J, with 5 bases in the middle. This CDR3 has 11 amino acids. The CDR3 protein is CASSLGGTQYF. Here the CDR3 DNA reads TGTGCCAGCAGCTTGGGCGGAACGCAGTATTTT. The entire variable domain, with the rest obtained from reference TRBV5-6 and TRBJ2-3, is as follows: DAGVTQSPTHLIKTRGQQVTLRCSPKSGHDTVSWYQQALGQGPQFIFQYYEEEERQRGNFPDRFSGHQFPNYSSELNVNALLLGDSALYLCASSLGGTQYFGPGTRLTVL.

The chain carries TRBV7-6 and TRBJ2-5; D is uncertain. Trimming shortened V by 2 bases and J by 4 bases, and 8 bases separated the two germline ends. The CDR3 totals 13 residues. CDR1 is SGHVS, CDR2 FNYEAQ, per germline. The CDR3 loop reads CASSLLGRETQYF. In DNA form, the CDR3 reads TGTGCCAGCAGCTTACTTGGGCGAGAGACCCAGTACTTC.

The V call is TRBV7-3, the J call TRBJ2-3; the D gene is possibly TRBD2 (5 bases). Germline-derived CDR1 and CDR2 are SGHTA and FQGTGA. The CDR3 runs 15 residues. The V end lost 4 bases, the J end lost 0 bases, and 11 bases lay between the germline ends. The chain's CDR3 is CASSYDGVSTDTQYF. The CDR3 nucleotides are TGTGCCAGCAGCTACGACGGGGTTAGCACAGATACGCAGTATTTT. Full variable domain (missing parts from reference TRBV7-3 and TRBJ2-3): GAGVSQTPSNKVTEKGKYVELRCDPISGHTALYWYRQSLGQGPEFLIYFQGTGAADDSGLPNDRFFAVRPEGSVSTLKIQRTERGDSAVYLCASSYDGVSTDTQYFGPGTRLTVL.

The chain is built from TRBV6-5 and TRBJ1-4; D is uncertain. CDR1 is MNHEY and CDR2 is SVGAGI in the germline V gene. V gave up 2 bases and J gave up 8 bases, with 12 bases separating them. CDR3 length: 14 residues. The CDR3 sequence: CASSYVAGVEKLFF. CDR3 coding DNA: TGTGCCAGCAGTTACGTGGCAGGCGTAGAAAAACTGTTTTTT.

The chain uses TRBV29-1 and TRBJ2-5, with D perhaps matching TRBD2 (7 bases). Germline assignment: CDR1 SQVTM and CDR2 ANQGSEA. The CDR3 loop spans 13 amino acids. Trimming left V 7 bases short and J 5 bases short, with 17 bases between. The CDR3 DNA sequence: TGCAGCGGAACCGCACAGGGAGGGGAGACCCAGTACTTC. Its translation is CSGTAQGGETQYF.

The rearrangement links TRBV6-1 to TRBJ2-7; weak D call: TRBD2 (7 bases). This CDR3 is 13 amino acids long. The V and J ends lost 8 bases and 3 bases respectively, with 14 bases between them. Germline V lookup: CDR1 MNHNS, CDR2 SASEGT. DNA of the CDR3: TGTGCCAGCGTTGAGGGGGGGCTCTACGAGCAGTACTTC. It specifies CASVEGGLYEQYF.

The chain joins TRBV4-3 to TRBJ2-2, with TRBD1 identical over 7 bases. The CDR3 loop spans 15 amino acids. CDR1 LGHNA and CDR2 YSLEER come from the germline V gene. The V segment lost 4 bases and the J segment 4 bases; nucleotides outside the gene matches: 6. CDR3 bases: TGCGCCAGCAGCCCGGACAGGTGGGGCACCGGGGAGCTGTTTTTT. Protein sequence: CASSPDRWGTGELFF.

The chain uses TRBV7-8 and TRBJ2-2; a weak D match, TRBD2 (6 bases). The ends were cut back, 4 bases at V and 6 bases at J, with 18 bases in the middle. Germline CDR1 SGHVS, CDR2 FQNEAQ. CDR3 length equals 16 residues. The CDR3 here is CASSSGDGNEAGELFF. The DNA of the CDR3 is TGTGCCAGCAGCTCGGGGGACGGGAATGAGGCCGGGGAGCTGTTTTTT.

The DNA of the CDR3 is TGCGCCAGCAGTTCGGAGCATATCGGCTACGAGCAGTACTTC. This translates into CASSSEHIGYEQYF. The rearrangement links TRBV10-2 to TRBJ2-7, with no clear D. Germline assignment: CDR1 WSHSY and CDR2 SAAADI. The germline V and J ends were trimmed by 5 bases and 3 bases, with 14 bases remaining between them. The CDR3 length is 14 residues.

V gene TRBV29-1 combines with J gene TRBJ1-5; tentative D call: TRBD1 (6 bases). The CDR3 is made up of 14 amino acids. V was trimmed by 7 bases and J by 7 bases, leaving 20 bases between them. CDR1 is SQVTM and CDR2 is ANQGSEA in the germline V gene. The CDR3 coding sequence is TGCAGCGCCACAGGGTCTTCCCCGGGGCAGCCCCAGCATTTT. As protein: CSATGSSPGQPQHF.

The CDR3 reads CASSPGGAEYQETQYF. The CDR3, as DNA: TGTGCCAGCAGCCCAGGGGGAGCGGAGTACCAAGAGACCCAGTACTTC. The chain is built from TRBV13 and TRBJ2-5, with 7 nucleotides matching TRBD1. This CDR3 region has 16 residues. Losses at the gene ends were 5 bases for V and 0 bases for J; bases not matched to a gene: 9. Per the germline V gene, CDR1 is PRHDT and CDR2 is FYEKMQ (reference sequence).

The J gene is TRBJ1-1, the V gene TRBV7-9; 7 bases agree with TRBD1. Germline trimming cut 0 bases from V and 3 bases from J; bases unmatched to any gene: 7. The germline gives CDR1 SEHNR, CDR2 FQNEAQ (reference sequence). This CDR3 has 16 residues. Here the CDR3 reads CASSLAQGVIDTEAFF. As DNA, the CDR3 is TGTGCCAGCAGCTTAGCCCAGGGGGTCATAGACACTGAAGCTTTCTTT.

The genes are TRBV5-5 and TRBJ2-2; 14 positions match TRBD2. The CDR3 totals 18 residues. The ends lost 7 bases at V and 7 bases at J; junction bases unmatched: 15. Germline assignment: CDR1 SGHKS and CDR2 YYEKEE (reference sequence). CDR3 sequence reads: CASAPWGGTSGSDGELFF. In DNA form, the CDR3 reads TGTGCCAGCGCCCCGTGGGGCGGGACTAGCGGGAGTGACGGGGAGCTGTTTTTT.